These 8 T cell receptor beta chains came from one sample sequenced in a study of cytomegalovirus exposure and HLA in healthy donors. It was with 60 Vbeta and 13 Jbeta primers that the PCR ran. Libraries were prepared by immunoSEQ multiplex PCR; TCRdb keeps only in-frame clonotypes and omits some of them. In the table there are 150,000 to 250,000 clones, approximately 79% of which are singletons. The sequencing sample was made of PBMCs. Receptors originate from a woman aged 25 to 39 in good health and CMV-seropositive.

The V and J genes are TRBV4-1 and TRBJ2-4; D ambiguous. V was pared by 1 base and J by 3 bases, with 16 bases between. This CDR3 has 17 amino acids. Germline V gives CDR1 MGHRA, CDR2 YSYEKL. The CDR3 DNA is TGCGCCAGCAGCCAAGGCCGTGCTCGGGTAGGCAAAAACATTCAGTACTTC. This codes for CASSQGRARVGKNIQYF.

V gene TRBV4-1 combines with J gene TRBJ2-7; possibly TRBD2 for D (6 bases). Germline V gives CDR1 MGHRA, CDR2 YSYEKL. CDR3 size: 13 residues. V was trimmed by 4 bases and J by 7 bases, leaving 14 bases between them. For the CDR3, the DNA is TGCGCCAGCAGCCCGCGGACTAATAAAGAGCAGTACTTC. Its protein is CASSPRTNKEQYF.

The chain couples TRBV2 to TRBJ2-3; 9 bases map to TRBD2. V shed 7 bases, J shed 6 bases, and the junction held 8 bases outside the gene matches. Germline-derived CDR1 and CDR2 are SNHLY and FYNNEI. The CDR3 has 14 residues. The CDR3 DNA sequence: TGTGCCAGCACAGGCGGGGGGGCCGTGGATACGCAGTATTTT. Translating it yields CASTGGGAVDTQYF. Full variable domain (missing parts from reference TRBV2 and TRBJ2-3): EPEVTQTPSHQVTQMGQEVILRCVPISNHLYFYWYRQILGQKVEFLVSFYNNEISEKSEIFDDQFSVERPDGSNFTLKIRSTKLEDSAMYFCASTGGGAVDTQYFGPGTRLTVL.

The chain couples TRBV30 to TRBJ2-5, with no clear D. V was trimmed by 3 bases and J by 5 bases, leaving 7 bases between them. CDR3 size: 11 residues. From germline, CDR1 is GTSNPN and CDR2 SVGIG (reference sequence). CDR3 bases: TGTGCCTGGAGCCCCGGGGAGACCCAGTACTTC. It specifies CAWSPGETQYF.

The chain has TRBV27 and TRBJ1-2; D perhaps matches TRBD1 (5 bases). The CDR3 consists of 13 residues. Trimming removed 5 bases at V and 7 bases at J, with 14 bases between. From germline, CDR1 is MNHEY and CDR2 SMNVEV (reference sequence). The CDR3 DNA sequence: TGTGCCAGCAGTCCGGGGGGTCGGGTTGGCTACACCTTC. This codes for CASSPGGRVGYTF.

The DNA for the CDR3 is TGTGCCAGTAACCCTGGGGACACAGGCTTGCCCCAGCATTTT. It translates to CASNPGDTGLPQHF. V and J are TRBV6-1 and TRBJ1-5, with TRBD1 as a possible D gene (6 bases). CDR3 size: 14 residues. Germline assignment: CDR1 MNHNS and CDR2 SASEGT. The V end lost 9 bases, the J end lost 9 bases, and 21 bases lay between the germline ends.

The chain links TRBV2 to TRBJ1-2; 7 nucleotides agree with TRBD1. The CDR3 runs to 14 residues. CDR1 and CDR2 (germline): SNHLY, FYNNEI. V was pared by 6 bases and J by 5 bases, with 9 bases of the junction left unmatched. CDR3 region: CASSRGEVWYGYTF. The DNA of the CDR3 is TGTGCCAGCAGCAGGGGGGAAGTATGGTATGGCTACACCTTC.

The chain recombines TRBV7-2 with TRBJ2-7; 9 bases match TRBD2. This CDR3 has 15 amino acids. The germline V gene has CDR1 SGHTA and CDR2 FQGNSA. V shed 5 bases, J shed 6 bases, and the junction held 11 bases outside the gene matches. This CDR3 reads CASSTPLAGSLEQYF. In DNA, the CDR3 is TGTGCCAGCAGCACTCCTCTAGCGGGAAGTCTCGAGCAGTACTTC.